This T cell receptor beta chain comes out of a study of cytomegalovirus exposure and HLA in healthy donors. This CDR3 has 14 residues. Trimming removed 1 base at V and 2 bases at J, with 5 bases between. Per the germline V gene, CDR1 is SGHTA and CDR2 is FQGNSA. Study observations and caveats: There were some public TCRs occurring in many donors, but most TCR sequences were rare. In most subjects, TCR beta sequences reportedly gave accurate predictions of HLA-A and HLA-B alleles. Later analysis indicated greater clonal expansion among HLA-associated TCR beta chains than among equally common other chains. Reports indicated that the classifier achieved high specificity and sensitivity in diagnosing cytomegalovirus status.

A multiplex PCR was run with 60 Vbeta primers and 13 Jbeta primers. Profiling relied on immunoSEQ multiplex PCR, and the TCRdb table lists in-frame clones only, not all of them. The sample consists of about 62,000 clones, roughly 75% of them appearing once. A note on this clone: Its antigen is not identified.

The chain recombines TRBV7-2 with TRBJ2-2; the D gene is possibly TRBD1 (5 bases). The sequence was collected from a woman in her twenties or thirties in good health and CMV-seronegative. What was sequenced was PBMCs. The CDR3 nucleotides read TGTGCCAGCAGCTTAGGGACAAACACCGGGGAGCTGTTTTTT. It codes for CASSLGTNTGELFF.